The 10 T cell receptor beta chains listed next were all sequenced from one sample in a study of cytomegalovirus exposure and HLA in healthy donors. TCRdb's copy holds only in-frame clones and misses some; the assay was immunoSEQ multiplex PCR. This sample has 200,000 or so clones; 75% to 90% occur once, and the top ten carry approximately 7%. Sequences were obtained from PBMCs. The receptors were sampled from a man aged 18-30 years in good health and CMV-seropositive.

The chain uses TRBV5-4 and TRBJ2-7; D may be TRBD2 (5 bases). This CDR3 comprises 15 residues. V lost 0 bases to trimming and J lost 3 bases, with 13 bases between them. Germline assignment: CDR1 SGHNT and CDR2 YYREEE (reference sequence). The DNA for the CDR3 is TGTGCCAGCAGCTTGGAACGAGAGGGCCTCTACGAGCAGTACTTC. Translated, it gives CASSLEREGLYEQYF.

This chain joins TRBV7-6 and TRBJ2-7, with 8 bases identical to TRBD2. This CDR3 is built from 16 residues. The junction had 12 bases not matched to a gene; V was cut back by 5 bases and J by 3 bases. Germline V gene sequence: CDR1 SGHVS, CDR2 FNYEAQ. The CDR3 nucleotides are TGTGCCAGCAGCCCCAAAATAGCGGGAAGGGGCTACGAGCAGTACTTC. Amino acid sequence: CASSPKIAGRGYEQYF.

This chain connects TRBV28 to TRBJ1-2; 7 bases align to TRBD1. J gave up 4 bases and V 10 bases, and 9 bases lay outside the gene matches. CDR1 is MDHEN and CDR2 is SYDVKM in the germline V gene. The length of the CDR3 is 13 residues. The CDR3 spells CAMSEGAGYGYTF. Written as DNA, the CDR3 is TGTGCCATGTCCGAGGGGGCCGGCTATGGCTACACCTTC.

V and J are TRBV19 and TRBJ1-1; 7 nucleotides agree with TRBD1. CDR1 LNHDA and CDR2 SQIVND come from the germline V gene (reference sequence). The CDR3 sequence is 15 residues long. Losses at the gene ends were 5 bases for V and 6 bases for J; bases not matched to a gene: 12. CDR3 in amino acids: CASSVPGQKAPEAFF. CDR3 in DNA: TGTGCCAGTAGTGTCCCGGGACAGAAGGCCCCTGAAGCTTTCTTT.

V is TRBV6-6 and J is TRBJ2-1, with 8 bases lining up with TRBD2. The CDR3 is 15 amino acids. In germline, CDR1 is MNHNY, CDR2 SVGAGI (reference sequence). V trimming: 7 bases; J trimming: 6 bases; junction bases outside the gene matches: 11. The CDR3 region has the DNA TGTGCCAGCATCGATGGGACTAGGGATTTCAATGAGCAGTTCTTC. Its translation: CASIDGTRDFNEQFF.

The chain uses TRBV25-1 and TRBJ1-4; the D is unclear. Trimming cost V 1 base and J 7 bases, with 13 bases left between them. Germline CDR1 MGHDK, CDR2 SYGVNS. The CDR3 covers 15 residues. In DNA form, the CDR3 reads TGTGCCAGCAGTGAATTGTCGGCGGATTCTGAAAAACTGTTTTTT. Protein: CASSELSADSEKLFF.

This clone was seen at least ten times. This chain links TRBV6-4 with TRBJ2-1; a weak D match, TRBD2 (6 bases). This CDR3 contains 14 residues. CDR1 and CDR2 from the germline V gene are MRHNA and SNTAGT. Trimming pared 3 bases from V and 8 bases from J, leaving 14 bases between. This CDR3 reads CASSEGLEVHEQFF. CDR3 nucleotides: TGTGCCAGCAGTGAGGGACTGGAGGTCCATGAGCAGTTCTTC.

The J gene is TRBJ2-5, the V gene TRBV18, with a possible D match to TRBD2 (6 bases). Germline V gives CDR1 KGHSH, CDR2 LQKENI. V dropped 3 bases and J dropped 4 bases, with 15 bases sitting between them. The CDR3 is made up of 15 amino acids. CDR3 bases: TGTGCCAGCTCACCCGCTAGCGAGGCGGGAGAGACCCAGTACTTC. Translating it yields CASSPASEAGETQYF.

At least ten counts were recorded for this clone. This chain uses TRBV15 with TRBJ2-4, with 7 bases fitting TRBD1. The CDR3 runs 15 residues. V was pared by 5 bases and J by 0 bases, with 4 bases of the junction left unmatched. Germline V CDR1 and CDR2: LNHNV, YYDKDF (reference sequence). The CDR3 region is CATSEGQLAKNIQYF. The CDR3 coding sequence is TGTGCCACCAGCGAGGGACAGCTAGCCAAAAACATTCAGTACTTC.

The CDR3 nucleotides are TGCGCCAGCAGCCCCGGGGGTGGGACTCCGCCCTACGAGCAGTACTTC. The encoded protein is CASSPGGGTPPYEQYF. V usage is TRBV4-1 and J usage is TRBJ2-7, with D maybe TRBD2 (6 bases). Looked up from germline, CDR1 is MGHRA and CDR2 is YSYEKL. The CDR3 has 16 residues. The V end lost 4 bases, the J end lost 2 bases, and 18 bases lay between the germline ends.